This T cell receptor (beta chain) emerged from a study of blood T cell repertoires in COVID-19. Whole-study context: Specimens from acute and convalescent COVID-19 originated in the United States, Italy and Spain. PBMCs, B-cell-depleted T cells, or T cells were the source of the cDNA or gDNA that made up the material.

CDR1 and CDR2 from the germline V gene are KGHDR and SFDVKD. CDR3 size: 13 residues. The junction had 7 bases not matched to a gene; V was cut back by 9 bases and J by 8 bases. Authors' processing steps: It was from reference gene primer amplification that nucleated cell counts were estimated. Data came from immunoSEQ multiplex PCR; TCRdb stores just in-frame clones and leaves some out. That table supplies the V and J calls and clone size; D and trimming were determined from the DNA. The repertoire holds under 200,000 clones, approximately 90% seen once, with about 2.5% in the top ten. J is TRBJ2-2 and V is TRBV24-1; TRBD1 matches at 8 bases. Sequenced material: peripheral blood. This clonotype was obtained from a man aged 18 to 30 with acute or convalescent COVID-19. The CDR3 region has the DNA TGTGCCACCTCTAGGAGGACAGGGGGGGAGCTGTTTTTT. Translated: CATSRRTGGELFF.